Following are 7 T cell receptor beta chains from one sample sequenced in a study of T cell responses to AZD1222 COVID-19 vaccine. The assay was immunoSEQ multiplex PCR, and TCRdb's table has in-frame clones only and misses some. The table lists more than 65,000 clones, 80% to 90% of them singletons. The sequencing used peripheral blood, collected 28 days after the second AZD1222 dose. The receptors originated from an adult who received the AZD1222 COVID-19 vaccine.

The chain recombines TRBV5-8 with TRBJ2-5, with D hard to call. V lost 0 bases to trimming and J lost 5 bases, with 20 bases between them. CDR3 length: 17 amino acids. The germline V gene encodes CDR1 SGHTS and CDR2 YDEGEE. In DNA form, the CDR3 reads TGTGCCAGCAGCTTGGAGTCGAAACCAAACCAAGACGAGACCCAGTACTTC. Residues: CASSLESKPNQDETQYF.

The chain carries TRBV6-5 and TRBJ2-5, with D maybe TRBD2 (5 bases). Germline assignment: CDR1 MNHEY and CDR2 SVGAGI. Trimming removed 3 bases at V and 3 bases at J, with 11 bases between. CDR3 length: 14 amino acids. The CDR3 here is CASSYSRGKETQYF. DNA for the CDR3: TGTGCCAGCAGTTATAGTCGGGGAAAAGAGACCCAGTACTTC.

This chain connects TRBV30 to TRBJ2-3; 8 bases are a match to TRBD2. With V trimmed by 0 bases and J by 6 bases, 8 bases remained unmatched. Germline V gene lookup returns CDR1 GTSNPN and CDR2 SVGIG (reference sequence). The CDR3 totals 15 residues. The CDR3 coding sequence is TGTGCCTGGAGTGTATCAGCGGGAGTATGGGATACGCAGTATTTT. As protein: CAWSVSAGVWDTQYF.

This clone occurred once. The V call is TRBV18, the J call TRBJ2-3, with D uncertain. This CDR3 has 14 amino acids. Per germline, CDR1 KGHSH and CDR2 LQKENI. Trimming left V 3 bases short and J 4 bases short, with 11 bases between. Here the CDR3 reads CASSPGVRPDTQYF. CDR3 sequence (DNA): TGTGCCAGCTCACCTGGGGTTCGTCCAGATACGCAGTATTTT.

The chain uses TRBV7-9 and TRBJ1-4, with D possibly being TRBD1 (6 bases). Per germline, CDR1 SEHNR and CDR2 FQNEAQ (reference sequence). This CDR3 is 15 amino acids long. V was shortened by 6 bases and J by 3 bases, with 14 bases between the two germline ends. The CDR3 loop is CASRRQGSPNEKLFF. CDR3 DNA sequence: TGTGCCAGCAGACGCCAGGGGTCCCCTAATGAAAAACTGTTTTTT.

Turning to this clone: Other nucleotide sequences from this sample produce the same CDR3. The chain couples TRBV11-3 to TRBJ2-3; no reliable D call. Trimming took 5 bases from V and 0 from J, leaving 9 bases between them. Germline V gives CDR1 SGHNT, CDR2 YENEEA. CDR3 length: 14 amino acids. The CDR3 sequence: CASSPARSTDTQYF. CDR3 nucleotide sequence: TGTGCCAGCAGCCCGGCCAGAAGCACAGATACGCAGTATTTT.

The J gene is TRBJ1-1, the V gene TRBV12-3 or TRBV12-4; 11 bases line up with TRBD1. This CDR3 region has 13 residues. The V and J ends lost 6 bases and 5 bases, in that order; junction bases with no gene match: 2. In DNA form, the CDR3 reads TGTGCCAGCAGGGGGACAGGGGGAACTGAAGCTTTCTTT. Its translation is CASRGTGGTEAFF.